The subject of this entry is one T cell receptor (beta chain). TCRdb independently ran MiXCR on the RT-PCR reads; one entry per CDR3 protein. The table records hundreds of thousands of distinct CDR3 sequences, around 25% of them present only once. These data are taken from a study of response to subunit inactivated influenza vaccine. J was trimmed by 7 bases and V by 5 bases; bases with no gene match: 7. The CDR3 sequence is 13 residues long. The source was CD4+ T cells sorted from PBMCs, collected 5 days after vaccination. This receptor was identified in a man in his fifties who received an inactivated influenza vaccine. The genes are TRBV12-3 or TRBV12-4 and TRBJ1-1; 7 positions agree with TRBD1. The CDR3 sequence is CASSQQGFSEAFF. In DNA form, the CDR3 reads TGTGCCAGCAGTCAACAGGGGTTCAGTGAAGCTTTCTTT.